The 20 T cell receptor beta chains below come from one sample, sequenced in a study of blood T cell repertoires in COVID-19 (dated by TCRdb to the early 2020s). Library method: the immunoSEQ multiplex PCR assay. The table was pulled from immuneACCESS by TCRdb, which kept in-frame rearrangements only. Such tables lose some clones; where checked, under half of the loss comes from unresolved V genes, and the rest has no known cause. Present in this sample are hundreds of thousands of clones, about 87% of which were seen just once. The ten largest clones add up to around 1.2% of the sample. Sequences were obtained from peripheral blood. These receptors all stem from a man aged 65 to 79 with acute or convalescent COVID-19.

With respect to this clone: The sample has other DNA sequences that encode this CDR3 too. The chain couples TRBV19 to TRBJ1-6; tentatively, D is TRBD1 (6 bases). Germline CDR1 and CDR2: LNHDA and SQIVND (reference sequence). V was pared by 8 bases and J by 5 bases, with 10 bases between. The CDR3 has 13 amino acids. CDR3 nucleotides: TGTGCCAGTCGGGACACCAATAATTCACCCCTCCACTTT. This sequence encodes CASRDTNNSPLHF.

The chain is built from TRBV4-2 and TRBJ2-1; D possibly corresponds to TRBD2 (6 bases). Germline V gene lookup returns CDR1 LGHNA and CDR2 YNFKEQ. The germline V and J ends were trimmed by 3 bases and 0 bases, with 15 bases remaining between them. The CDR3 spans 17 residues. CDR3 sequence (DNA): TGTGCCAGCAGCCAGGAACCCGCGACTAGCTCCTACAATGAGCAGTTCTTC. Its translation is CASSQEPATSSYNEQFF.

DNA of the CDR3: TGTGCCAGCTCACCCTCGGGACAGAGCTACGAGCAGTACTTC. Amino acid sequence: CASSPSGQSYEQYF. The V and J genes are TRBV18 and TRBJ2-7; 7 nucleotides align to TRBD1. With 3 bases clipped from V and 3 bases from J, the junction kept 5 bases outside the gene matches. CDR1 and CDR2 (germline): KGHSH, LQKENI. This CDR3 contains 14 residues.

This chain uses TRBV9 with TRBJ2-4; TRBD2 agrees at 8 bases. Germline-derived CDR1 and CDR2 are SGDLS and YYNGEE. The CDR3 has 16 amino acids. V was pared by 3 bases and J by 4 bases, with 9 bases of the junction left unmatched. CDR3 nucleotides: TGTGCCAGCAGCGGAGGGCAGGGACTAGGGAAAAACATTCAGTACTTC. Protein sequence: CASSGGQGLGKNIQYF. Filled out from reference TRBV9 and TRBJ2-4, the complete variable domain reads DSGVTQTPKHLITATGQRVTLRCSPRSGDLSVYWYQQSLDQGLQFLIQYYNGEERAKGNILERFSAQQFPDLHSELNLSSLELGDSALYFCASSGGQGLGKNIQYFGAGTRLSVL.

V gene TRBV29-1 combines with J gene TRBJ1-1; D is uncertain. Germline CDR1 reads SQVTM; CDR2 reads ANQGSEA. This CDR3 comprises 12 residues. The V end lost 5 bases, the J end lost 5 bases, and 12 bases lay between the germline ends. CDR3 nucleotides: TGCAGCGTTCCGGGCCGGGGAACTGAAGCTTTCTTT. This encodes CSVPGRGTEAFF.

This rearrangement joins TRBV5-1 to TRBJ2-1; D perhaps matches TRBD1 (6 bases). V gave up 3 bases and J gave up 4 bases, with 14 bases separating them. CDR1 and CDR2 (germline): SGHRS, YFSETQ. This CDR3 comprises 15 residues. CDR3: CASSSTPGQYNEQFF. CDR3 bases: TGCGCCAGCAGCTCCACACCGGGACAATACAATGAGCAGTTCTTC.

The chain links TRBV5-8 to TRBJ1-5; weak D call: TRBD1 (6 bases). Trimming stripped 3 bases from V and 4 bases from J, with 8 bases between. Germline V CDR1 and CDR2: SGHTS, YDEGEE. CDR3 size: 13 residues. As DNA, the CDR3 is TGTGCCAGCAGCTCCACAGGGAATCAGCCCCAGCATTTT. This encodes CASSSTGNQPQHF.

The CDR3 region is CASSPEGGELFF. CDR3 nucleotide sequence: TGTGCCAGCAGCCCCGAGGGAGGGGAGCTGTTTTTT. This rearrangement joins TRBV4-2 to TRBJ2-2, with a tentative D call TRBD2 (5 bases). The length of the CDR3 is 12 residues. The V gene's germline CDR1 is LGHNA and CDR2 YNFKEQ. Trimming removed 4 bases at V and 8 bases at J, with 8 bases between.

The V gene is TRBV10-1, the J gene TRBJ2-3; D is ambiguous. CDR3 size: 13 residues. Trimming pared 4 bases from V and 6 bases from J, leaving 11 bases between. Germline values: CDR1 WNHNN, CDR2 SYGVQD (reference sequence). The chain's CDR3 is CASSATFGDTQYF. The CDR3 DNA is TGCGCCAGCAGTGCAACTTTCGGGGATACGCAGTATTTT.

The genes are TRBV2 and TRBJ2-2; D possibly corresponds to TRBD1 (5 bases). CDR1 is SNHLY and CDR2 is FYNNEI in the germline V gene. Trimming pared 6 bases from V and 5 bases from J, leaving 16 bases between. The CDR3 loop spans 15 amino acids. The DNA of the CDR3 is TGTGCCAGCAGGCCGACAGCCCATCGGACCGGGGAGCTGTTTTTT. Translated: CASRPTAHRTGELFF.

The chain joins TRBV5-1 to TRBJ1-5, with D tentatively TRBD1 (6 bases). CDR3 length: 15 residues. The V end lost 0 bases, the J end lost 6 bases, and 13 bases lay between the germline ends. Germline CDR1 is SGHRS and CDR2 is YFSETQ. CDR3: CASSLAGGLGQPQHF. The CDR3 DNA reads TGCGCCAGCAGCTTGGCCGGGGGGCTCGGTCAGCCCCAGCATTTT.

The chain has TRBV28 and TRBJ2-2; a weak D match, TRBD1 (6 bases). CDR3 size: 15 residues. V was trimmed by 4 bases and J by 2 bases, leaving 11 bases between them. Per the germline V gene, CDR1 is MDHEN and CDR2 is SYDVKM. The CDR3 sequence is CASSSTGSNTGELFF. In DNA, the CDR3 is TGTGCCAGCAGTTCCACAGGGAGTAACACCGGGGAGCTGTTTTTT.

This chain's CDR3 is CASSFGGITSYEQYF. In nucleotides, the CDR3 is TGTGCCAGCAGCTTTGGCGGGATAACCTCCTACGAGCAGTACTTC. The chain couples TRBV7-2 to TRBJ2-7, with TRBD2 as a possible D gene (6 bases). This CDR3 has 15 residues. Between the trimmed V and J ends, which lost 3 bases and 0 bases, there was a span of 12 bases. The germline CDR1 and CDR2 sequences are SGHTA and FQGNSA.

The V and J genes are TRBV19 and TRBJ1-4; 7 bases map to TRBD1. With V trimmed by 0 bases and J by 0 bases, 10 bases remained unmatched. Germline V CDR1 and CDR2: LNHDA, SQIVND (reference sequence). This CDR3 is built from 19 residues. In nucleotides, the CDR3 is TGTGCCAGTAGTATAGATCGAAGACAGGGCGGGGCAACTAATGAAAAACTGTTTTTT. Translated, it gives CASSIDRRQGGATNEKLFF.

This clone has a handful of counts. The J gene is TRBJ2-7, the V gene TRBV11-2, with 7 bases aligning to TRBD2. Trimming at V came to 5 bases and at J to 3 bases, leaving 10 bases not matched to a gene. CDR1 and CDR2 (germline): SGHAT, FQNNGV. This CDR3 contains 15 residues. Here the CDR3 reads CASSLPGGNLYEQYF. CDR3 bases: TGTGCCAGCAGCCTCCCCGGGGGGAACCTCTACGAGCAGTACTTC. The whole variable domain, remainder taken from reference TRBV11-2 and TRBJ2-7, is EAGVAQSPRYKIIEKRQSVAFWCNPISGHATLYWYQQILGQGPKLLIQFQNNGVVDDSQLPKDRFSAERLKGVDSTLKIQPAKLEDSAVYLCASSLPGGNLYEQYFGPGTRLTVT.

The V call is TRBV29-1, the J call TRBJ2-5; a weak D match, TRBD1 (5 bases). The CDR3 spans 17 residues. Per germline, CDR1 SQVTM and CDR2 ANQGSEA. V lost 6 bases and J 1 base, leaving 24 bases between the germline ends. The DNA of the CDR3 is TGCAGCGTAGGTCCGGCCCGGTTCCAAGGGGCCCAAGAGACCCAGTACTTC. Its protein is CSVGPARFQGAQETQYF.

The chain recombines TRBV6-5 with TRBJ2-1; TRBD1 agrees at 9 bases. The germline gives CDR1 MNHEY, CDR2 SVGAGI. Trimming removed 7 bases from V and 2 bases from J; junction bases left unmatched: 3. This CDR3 contains 14 residues. This CDR3 reads CASTRQGAYNEQFF. CDR3 nucleotides: TGTGCCAGCACCCGACAGGGGGCCTACAATGAGCAGTTCTTC.

V usage is TRBV6-5 and J usage is TRBJ2-7; perhaps TRBD1 as D (5 bases). Trimming pared 6 bases from V and 0 bases from J, leaving 12 bases between. This CDR3 comprises 14 residues. Germline V gene data show CDR1 as MNHEY and CDR2 as SVGAGI. CDR3 nucleotides: TGTGCCAGCAGGCGACAGACCAGCTCCTACGAGCAGTACTTC. Translating it yields CASRRQTSSYEQYF.

CDR3 bases: TGTGCCAGCAGCTCCCCCGGCGGGAGAGGCGGAAGGTCCTACAATGAGCAGTTCTTC. Translation: CASSSPGGRGGRSYNEQFF. The chain joins TRBV7-9 to TRBJ2-1, with 7 bases matching TRBD2. V trimming: 4 bases; J trimming: 1 base; junction bases outside the gene matches: 16. The V gene's germline CDR1 is SEHNR and CDR2 FQNEAQ (reference sequence). The length of the CDR3 is 19 residues.

A single count supports this clone. This rearrangement joins TRBV11-2 to TRBJ2-2; D might be TRBD1 (6 bases). Trimming left V 0 bases short and J 1 base short, with 12 bases between. The CDR3 spans 17 residues. CDR1 SGHAT and CDR2 FQNNGV come from the germline V gene. CDR3 nucleotide sequence: TGTGCCAGCAGCTTAGATCTTCCGGACAGGAACACCGGGGAGCTGTTTTTT. Protein: CASSLDLPDRNTGELFF. The full variable domain, in which reference TRBV11-2 and TRBJ2-2 provide the parts outside the CDR3, is EAGVAQSPRYKIIEKRQSVAFWCNPISGHATLYWYQQILGQGPKLLIQFQNNGVVDDSQLPKDRFSAERLKGVDSTLKIQPAKLEDSAVYLCASSLDLPDRNTGELFFGEGSRLTVL.